The rows below give T cell receptor beta chains drawn from one sample of a study of blood T cell repertoires in COVID-19. Here immunoSEQ multiplex PCR was the method, and the copy in TCRdb shows in-frame clones only, minus some. Here the sample spans approximately 170,000 clones, about 86% being singletons. Sequenced sample: peripheral blood. The source is a man between 18 and 29 years old with active or convalescent COVID-19. CDR3s include the opening cysteine and the closing phenylalanine or tryptophan. The D gene is left open where the match is weak. The listing skips clone size in some rows; elsewhere it reads once, few, many or a size class.

clone size	D gene	J gene	V gene	CDR3 protein	CDR3 DNA
NA	NA	TRBJ1-4	TRBV18	CASSLTRHEKLFF	TGTGCCAGCTCGCTAACCAGGCATGAAAAACTGTTTTTT
NA	TRBD2	TRBJ2-5	TRBV5-1	CASSSHRWDRAGGLQETQYF	TGCGCCAGCAGCTCCCACCGGTGGGACCGTGCGGGGGGTTTACAAGAGACCCAGTACTTC
NA	NA	TRBJ1-5	TRBV5-1	CASSRDSNQPQHF	TGCGCCAGCAGCCGAGATAGCAATCAGCCCCAGCATTTT
NA	TRBD1	TRBJ2-1	TRBV28	CASQLRGYNEQFF	TGTGCCAGCCAACTCAGGGGGTACAATGAGCAGTTCTTC
once	TRBD1	TRBJ1-2	TRBV27	CASSPDRGDHGYTF	TGTGCCAGCAGTCCGGACAGGGGAGATCATGGCTACACCTTC
NA	TRBD1	TRBJ1-5	TRBV24-1	CATSDPRQGVNQPQHF	TGTGCCACCAGTGATCCCAGGCAGGGGGTCAATCAGCCCCAGCATTTT
NA	TRBD1	TRBJ2-7	TRBV4-2	CASSQTAGRTGRNEQYF	TGTGCCAGCAGCCAGACGGCGGGCAGGACAGGTCGCAACGAGCAGTACTTC
NA	TRBD1	TRBJ1-1	TRBV19	CASSIGAGGFDTEAFF	TGTGCCAGTAGTATTGGGGCAGGGGGTTTCGACACTGAAGCTTTCTTT
NA	TRBD1	TRBJ1-2	TRBV11-3	CASSLNRGDYGYTF	TGTGCCAGCAGCTTGAACAGGGGGGACTATGGCTACACCTTC
once	TRBD1	TRBJ1-1	TRBV30	CAWSLGGDNTEAFF	TGTGCCTGGAGTCTAGGGGGCGATAACACTGAAGCTTTCTTT
once	NA	TRBJ2-7	TRBV9	CASSPWSENAGQYF	TGTGCCAGCAGCCCGTGGTCTGAAAACGCGGGGCAGTACTTC
NA	NA	TRBJ1-6	TRBV27	CASSLSTGDSLHF	TGTGCCAGCAGTTTATCGACAGGCGATTCCCTCCACTTT